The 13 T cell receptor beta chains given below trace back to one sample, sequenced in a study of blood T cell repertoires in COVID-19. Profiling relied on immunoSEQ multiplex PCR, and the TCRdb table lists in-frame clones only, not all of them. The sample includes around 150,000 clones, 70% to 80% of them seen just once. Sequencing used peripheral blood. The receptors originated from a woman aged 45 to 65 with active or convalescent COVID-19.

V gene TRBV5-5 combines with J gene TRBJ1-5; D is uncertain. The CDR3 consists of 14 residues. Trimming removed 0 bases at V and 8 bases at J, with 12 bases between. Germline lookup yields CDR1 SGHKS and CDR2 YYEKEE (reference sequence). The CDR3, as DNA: TGTGCCAGCAGCTTGGAACTGCCCGGAGAGCCCCAGCATTTT. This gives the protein CASSLELPGEPQHF.

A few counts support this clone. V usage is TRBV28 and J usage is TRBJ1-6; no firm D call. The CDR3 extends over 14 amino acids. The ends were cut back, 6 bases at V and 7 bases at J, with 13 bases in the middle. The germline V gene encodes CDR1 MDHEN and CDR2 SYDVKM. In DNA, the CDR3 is TGTGCCAGCAGAACGACGGGAAGCAATTCACCCCTCCACTTT. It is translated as CASRTTGSNSPLHF.

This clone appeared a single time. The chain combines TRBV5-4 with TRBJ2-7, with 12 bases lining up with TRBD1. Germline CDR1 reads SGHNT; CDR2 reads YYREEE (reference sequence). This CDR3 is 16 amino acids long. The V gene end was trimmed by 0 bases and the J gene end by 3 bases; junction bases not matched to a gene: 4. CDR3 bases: TGTGCCAGCAGCTTGGCCGGGACAGGGGGCGTCTACGAGCAGTACTTC. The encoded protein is CASSLAGTGGVYEQYF.

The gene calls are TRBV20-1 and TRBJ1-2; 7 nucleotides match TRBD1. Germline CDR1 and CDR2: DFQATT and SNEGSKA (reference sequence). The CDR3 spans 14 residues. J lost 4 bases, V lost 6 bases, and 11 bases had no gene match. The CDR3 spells CSASTQGVLYGYTF. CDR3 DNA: TGCAGTGCCAGTACGCAGGGGGTGCTCTATGGCTACACCTTC.

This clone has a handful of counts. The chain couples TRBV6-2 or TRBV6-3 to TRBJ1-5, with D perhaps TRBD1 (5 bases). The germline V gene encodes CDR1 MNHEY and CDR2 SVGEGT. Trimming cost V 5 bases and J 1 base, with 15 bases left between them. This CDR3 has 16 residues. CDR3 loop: CASSTTGSPSNQPQHF. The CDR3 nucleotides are TGTGCCAGCAGTACTACAGGTTCTCCAAGCAATCAGCCCCAGCATTTT.

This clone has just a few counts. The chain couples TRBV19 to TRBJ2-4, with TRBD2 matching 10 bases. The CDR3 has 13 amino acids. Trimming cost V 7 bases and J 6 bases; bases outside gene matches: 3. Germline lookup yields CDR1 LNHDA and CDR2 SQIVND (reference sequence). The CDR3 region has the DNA TGTGCCAGTAAGGAGCGGGGGGGAAACATTCAGTACTTC. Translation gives CASKERGGNIQYF.

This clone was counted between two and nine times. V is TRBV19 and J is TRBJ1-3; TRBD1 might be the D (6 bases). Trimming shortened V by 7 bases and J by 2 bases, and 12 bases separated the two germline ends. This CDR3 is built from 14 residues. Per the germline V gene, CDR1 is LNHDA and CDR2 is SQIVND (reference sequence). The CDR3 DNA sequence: TGTGCCAGTATGAGGGGGTCTGCTGGAAACACCATATATTTT. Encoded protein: CASMRGSAGNTIYF.

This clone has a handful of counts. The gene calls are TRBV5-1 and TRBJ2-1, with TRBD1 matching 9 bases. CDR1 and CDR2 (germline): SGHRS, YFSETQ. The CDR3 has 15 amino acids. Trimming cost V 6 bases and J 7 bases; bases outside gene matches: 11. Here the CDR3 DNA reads TGCGCCAGCACCCTGGGACAGGGAATAAGAAATGAGCAGTTCTTC. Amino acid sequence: CASTLGQGIRNEQFF.

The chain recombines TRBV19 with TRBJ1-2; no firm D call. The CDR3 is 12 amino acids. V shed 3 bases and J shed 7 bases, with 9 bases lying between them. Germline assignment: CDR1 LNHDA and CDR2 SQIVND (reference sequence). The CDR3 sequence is CASSIRGGGYTF. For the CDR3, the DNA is TGTGCCAGTAGTATCCGGGGAGGTGGCTACACCTTC.

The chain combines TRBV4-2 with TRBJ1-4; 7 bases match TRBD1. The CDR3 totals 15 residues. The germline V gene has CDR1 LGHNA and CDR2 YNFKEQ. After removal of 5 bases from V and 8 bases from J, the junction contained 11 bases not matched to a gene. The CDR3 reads CASSADQGVGEKLFF. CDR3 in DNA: TGTGCCAGCAGCGCCGACCAGGGGGTTGGAGAAAAACTGTTTTTT.

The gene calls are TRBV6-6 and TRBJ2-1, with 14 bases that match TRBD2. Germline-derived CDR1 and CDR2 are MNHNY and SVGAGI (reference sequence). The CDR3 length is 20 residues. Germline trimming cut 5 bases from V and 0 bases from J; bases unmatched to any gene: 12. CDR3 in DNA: TGTGCCAGCAGTCCCGTATACCCGGGACTAGCGGGAGTCTCCTACAATGAGCAGTTCTTC. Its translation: CASSPVYPGLAGVSYNEQFF.

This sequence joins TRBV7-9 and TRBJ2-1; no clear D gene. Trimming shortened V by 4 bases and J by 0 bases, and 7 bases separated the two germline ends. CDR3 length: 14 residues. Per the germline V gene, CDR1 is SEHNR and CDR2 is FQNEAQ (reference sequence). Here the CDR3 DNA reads TGTGCCAGCAGCTCCCTAAGCTCCTACAATGAGCAGTTCTTC. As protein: CASSSLSSYNEQFF.

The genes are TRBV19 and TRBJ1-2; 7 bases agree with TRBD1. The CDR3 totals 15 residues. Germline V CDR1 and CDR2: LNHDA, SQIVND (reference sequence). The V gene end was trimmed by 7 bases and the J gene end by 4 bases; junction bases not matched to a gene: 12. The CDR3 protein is CASTYRDRPAYGYTF. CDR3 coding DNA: TGTGCCAGTACCTACCGGGACAGACCTGCCTATGGCTACACCTTC. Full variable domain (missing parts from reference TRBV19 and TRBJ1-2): DGGITQSPKYLFRKEGQNVTLSCEQNLNHDAMYWYRQDPGQGLRLIYYSQIVNDFQKGDIAEGYSVSREKKESFPLTVTSAQKNPTAFYLCASTYRDRPAYGYTFGSGTRLTVV.